This T cell receptor (beta chain) comes out of a study of Graves' ophthalmopathy and Graves' hyperthyroidism. Whole-study findings and limits: Blood repertoires reportedly contained most expanded thyroid clonotypes above 0.001 frequency.

RNA transcripts served as template for amplifying TCR beta CDR3 sequences. Second-round multiplex PCR came after a first-round RT-PCR that employed HTBI primers. TCRdb used MiXCR to reprocess the multiplex PCR reads, holding one entry per CDR3 protein. The sample includes 650,000 to 900,000 distinct CDR3 sequences, 35% to 50% of them seen just once. Points on this clonotype: Its antigen is not known.

Other autoimmune diseases, uncontrolled infections, pregnancy or lactation excluded patients from enrollment. PBMCs stemmed from approximately 9.7 ml of fresh peripheral blood. Germline V lookup: CDR1 DFQATT, CDR2 SNEGSKA (reference sequence). J gave up 3 bases and V 0 bases, and 9 bases lay outside the gene matches. The CDR3 runs 16 residues. The TCR was taken from an adult man with Graves' ophthalmopathy. The sample was peripheral blood. The rearrangement uses TRBV20-1 and TRBJ1-2, with TRBD1 identical over 8 bases. CDR3 nucleotides: TGCAGTGCTAGAGATCCGGACAGGGCCTCCGACTATGGCTACACCTTC. Its translation is CSARDPDRASDYGYTF.